This T cell receptor (beta chain) comes out of a study of blood T cell repertoires in COVID-19. In the study overall: Donors in the United States, Italy and Spain gave samples during acute or convalescent COVID-19. T cells, B-cell-depleted T cells, or PBMCs supplied cDNA or gDNA.

The V and J ends lost 6 bases and 1 base respectively, with 9 bases between them. CDR1 is MNHEY, CDR2 SVGAGI, per germline. CDR3 length: 13 residues. Note on this clone: Other DNA sequences in this specimen translate into the identical CDR3.

Per the original data handling: Amplification with reference gene primers provided the estimates of nucleated cell counts. Measured with immunoSEQ multiplex PCR; TCRdb has only the in-frame clones, and not every one. Clone size and the V and J calls come from that table; the DNA yielded D and trimming. Here the sample spans under 350,000 clones, over 75% being singletons. Specimen: peripheral blood. The source of this sequence is a woman in her 70s with acute or convalescent COVID-19. The chain has TRBV6-5 and TRBJ1-1, with D perhaps matching TRBD1 (6 bases). CDR3 bases: TGTGCCAGCAGAAGGACAGCGAACACTGAAGCTTTCTTT. Translating gives CASRRTANTEAFF.